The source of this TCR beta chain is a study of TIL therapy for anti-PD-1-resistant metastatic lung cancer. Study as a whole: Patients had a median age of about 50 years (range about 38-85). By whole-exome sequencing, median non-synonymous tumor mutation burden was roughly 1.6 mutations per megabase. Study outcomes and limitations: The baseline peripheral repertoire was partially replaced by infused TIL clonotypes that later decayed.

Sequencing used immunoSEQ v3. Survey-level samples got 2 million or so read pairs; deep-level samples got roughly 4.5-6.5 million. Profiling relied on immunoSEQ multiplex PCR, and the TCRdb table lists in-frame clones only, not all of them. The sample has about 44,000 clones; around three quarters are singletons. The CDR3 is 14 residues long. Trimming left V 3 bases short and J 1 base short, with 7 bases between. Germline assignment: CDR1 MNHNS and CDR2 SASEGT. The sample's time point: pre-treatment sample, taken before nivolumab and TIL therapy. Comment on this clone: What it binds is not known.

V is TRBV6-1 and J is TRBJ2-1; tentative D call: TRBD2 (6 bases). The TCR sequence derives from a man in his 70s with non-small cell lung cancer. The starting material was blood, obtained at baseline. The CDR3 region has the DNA TGTGCCAGCAGTGACGGGGGATCCTACAATGAGCAGTTCTTC. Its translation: CASSDGGSYNEQFF.